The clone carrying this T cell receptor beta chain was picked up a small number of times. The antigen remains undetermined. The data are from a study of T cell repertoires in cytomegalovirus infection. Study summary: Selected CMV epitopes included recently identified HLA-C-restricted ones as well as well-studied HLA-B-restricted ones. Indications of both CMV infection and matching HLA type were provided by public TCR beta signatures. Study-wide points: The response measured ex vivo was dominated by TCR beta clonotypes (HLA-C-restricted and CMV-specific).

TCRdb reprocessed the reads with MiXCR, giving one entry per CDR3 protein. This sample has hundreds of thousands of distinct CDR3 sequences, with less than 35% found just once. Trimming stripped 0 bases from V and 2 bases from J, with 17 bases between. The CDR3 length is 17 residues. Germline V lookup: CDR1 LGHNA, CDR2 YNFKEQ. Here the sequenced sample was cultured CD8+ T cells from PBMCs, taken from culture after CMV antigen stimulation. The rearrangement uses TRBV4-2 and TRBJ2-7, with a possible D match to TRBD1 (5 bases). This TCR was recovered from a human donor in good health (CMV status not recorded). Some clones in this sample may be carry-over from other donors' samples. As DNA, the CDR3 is TGTGCCAGCAGCCAAGATCGGCTGGGGCAGGTGACCTACGAGCAGTACTTC. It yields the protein CASSQDRLGQVTYEQYF.